A single TCR beta chain is shown here with its context. From germline, CDR1 is SGHNT and CDR2 YENEEA. CDR3 length equals 18 residues. V lost 3 bases, J lost 5 bases, and 13 bases stayed unmatched. Everyone in the study who had HIV was treated in the United States. Cryopreserved PBMC samples of about 0.95-10 million cells were used for DNA extraction. The data were taken from a study of long-term antiretroviral therapy in people with HIV. Version v3.0 of the immunoSEQ assay ran at survey level. Repertoires were generated with immunoSEQ multiplex PCR, while TCRdb's copy carries only in-frame clones and drops some. This sample yields 25,000 to 30,000 clones, of which 86% are seen a single time; under 5.5% belongs to the top ten.

The sample consisted of unsorted PBMCs, taken roughly 2.7 years after starting antiretroviral therapy. The chain employs TRBV11-3 and TRBJ2-1, with 10 nucleotides matching TRBD2. This TCR came from a middle-aged man with HIV. In nucleotides, the CDR3 is TGTGCCAGCAGCTTTTCCTTTGGTAGCGGGGGGCGTAACAATGAGCAGTTCTTC. It specifies CASSFSFGSGGRNNEQFF.